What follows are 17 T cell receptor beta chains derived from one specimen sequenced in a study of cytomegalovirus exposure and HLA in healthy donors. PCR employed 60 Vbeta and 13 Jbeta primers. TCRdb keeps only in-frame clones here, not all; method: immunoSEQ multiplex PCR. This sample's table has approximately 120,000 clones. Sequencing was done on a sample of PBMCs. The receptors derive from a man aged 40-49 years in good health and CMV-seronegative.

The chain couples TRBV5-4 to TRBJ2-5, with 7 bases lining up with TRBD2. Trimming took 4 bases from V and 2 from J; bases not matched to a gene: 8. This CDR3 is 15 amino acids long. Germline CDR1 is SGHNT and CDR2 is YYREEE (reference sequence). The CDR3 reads CASSPPGGIQETQYF. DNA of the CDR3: TGTGCCAGCAGCCCTCCCGGGGGGATACAAGAGACCCAGTACTTC.

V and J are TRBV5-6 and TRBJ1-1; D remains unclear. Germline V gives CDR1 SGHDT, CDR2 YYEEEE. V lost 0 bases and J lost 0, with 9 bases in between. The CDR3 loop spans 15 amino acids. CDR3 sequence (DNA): TGTGCCAGCAGCTTGGGACAAACCATGAACACTGAAGCTTTCTTT. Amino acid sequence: CASSLGQTMNTEAFF.

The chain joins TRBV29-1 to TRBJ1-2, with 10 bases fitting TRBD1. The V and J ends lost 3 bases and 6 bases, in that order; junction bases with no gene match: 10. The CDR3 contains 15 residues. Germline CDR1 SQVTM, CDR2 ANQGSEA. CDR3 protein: CSVDSPRDRGNGYTF. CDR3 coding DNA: TGCAGCGTTGATTCCCCCCGGGACAGGGGCAATGGCTACACCTTC.

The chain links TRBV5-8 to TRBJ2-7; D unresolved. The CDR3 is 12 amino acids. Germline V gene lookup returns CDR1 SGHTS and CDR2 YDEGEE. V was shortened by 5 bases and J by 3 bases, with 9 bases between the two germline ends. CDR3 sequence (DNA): TGTGCCAGCAGGGGTGACTTCTACGAGCAGTACTTC. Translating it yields CASRGDFYEQYF.

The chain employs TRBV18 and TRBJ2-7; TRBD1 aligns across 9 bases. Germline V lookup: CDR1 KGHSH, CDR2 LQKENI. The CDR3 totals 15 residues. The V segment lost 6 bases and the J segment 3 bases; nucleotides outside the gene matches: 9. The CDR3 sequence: CASSDRTGANYEQYF. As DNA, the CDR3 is TGTGCCAGCTCTGATAGGACAGGGGCGAACTACGAGCAGTACTTC.

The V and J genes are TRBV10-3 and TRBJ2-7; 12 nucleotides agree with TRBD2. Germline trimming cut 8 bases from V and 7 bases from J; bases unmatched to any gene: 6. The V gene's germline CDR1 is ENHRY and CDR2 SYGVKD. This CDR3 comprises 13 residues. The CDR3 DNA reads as TGTGCCATCCCGGCTAGCGGGAGGGGTGAGCAGTACTTC. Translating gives CAIPASGRGEQYF.

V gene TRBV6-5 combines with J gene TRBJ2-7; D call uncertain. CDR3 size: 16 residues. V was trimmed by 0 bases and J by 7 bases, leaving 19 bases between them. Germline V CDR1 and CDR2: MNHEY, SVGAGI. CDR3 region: CASSYSNSLLRREQYF. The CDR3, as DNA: TGTGCCAGCAGTTACTCGAATTCGCTTCTACGGCGGGAGCAGTACTTC.

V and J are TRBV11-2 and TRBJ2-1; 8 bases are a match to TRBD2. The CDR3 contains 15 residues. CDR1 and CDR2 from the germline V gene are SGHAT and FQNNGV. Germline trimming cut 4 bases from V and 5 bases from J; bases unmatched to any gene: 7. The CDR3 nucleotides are TGTGCCAGCAGCTCGGGACTAGGGGTGAACAATGAGCAGTTCTTC. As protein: CASSSGLGVNNEQFF.

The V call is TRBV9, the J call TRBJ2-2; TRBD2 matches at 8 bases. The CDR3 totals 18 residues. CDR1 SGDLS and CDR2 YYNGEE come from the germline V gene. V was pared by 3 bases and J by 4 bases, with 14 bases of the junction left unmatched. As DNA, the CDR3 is TGTGCCAGCAGCGACCGATGGGTCAGCGGGAGAGTCACCGGGGAGCTGTTTTTT. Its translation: CASSDRWVSGRVTGELFF.

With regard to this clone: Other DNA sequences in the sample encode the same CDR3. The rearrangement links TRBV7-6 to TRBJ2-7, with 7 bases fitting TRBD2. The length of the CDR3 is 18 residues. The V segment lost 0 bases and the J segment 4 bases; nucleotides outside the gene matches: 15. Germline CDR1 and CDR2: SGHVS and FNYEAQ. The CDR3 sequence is CASSLASPGGYLSYEQYF. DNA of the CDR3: TGTGCCAGCAGCTTAGCCTCACCGGGAGGCTACCTCTCTTACGAGCAGTACTTC.

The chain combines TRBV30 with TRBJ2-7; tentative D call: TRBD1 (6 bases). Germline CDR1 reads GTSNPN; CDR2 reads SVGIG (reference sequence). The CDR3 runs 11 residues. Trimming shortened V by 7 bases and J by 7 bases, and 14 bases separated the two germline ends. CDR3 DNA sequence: TGTGCCTATACAGGGCTATGGGAGCAGTACTTC. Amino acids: CAYTGLWEQYF.

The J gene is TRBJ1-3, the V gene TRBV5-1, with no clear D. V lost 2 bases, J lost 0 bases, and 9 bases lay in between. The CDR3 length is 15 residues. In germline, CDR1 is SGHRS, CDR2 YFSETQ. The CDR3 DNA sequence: TGCGCCAGCAGCTTAGGTGGAGTCTCTGGAAACACCATATATTTT. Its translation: CASSLGGVSGNTIYF.

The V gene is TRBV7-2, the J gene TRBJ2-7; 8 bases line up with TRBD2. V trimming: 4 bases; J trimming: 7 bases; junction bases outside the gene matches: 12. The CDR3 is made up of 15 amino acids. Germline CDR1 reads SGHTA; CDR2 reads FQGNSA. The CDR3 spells CASSSEAGDYFEQYF. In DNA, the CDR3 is TGTGCCAGCAGCTCGGAAGCGGGAGATTACTTTGAGCAGTACTTC.

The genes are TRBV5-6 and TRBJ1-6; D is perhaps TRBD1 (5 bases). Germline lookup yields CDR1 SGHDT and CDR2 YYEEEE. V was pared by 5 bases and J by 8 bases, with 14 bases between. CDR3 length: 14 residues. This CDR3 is CASSLGRGDSPLHF. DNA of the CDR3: TGTGCCAGCAGTCTCGGGAGGGGAGATTCACCCCTCCACTTT. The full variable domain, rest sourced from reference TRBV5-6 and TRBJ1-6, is DAGVTQSPTHLIKTRGQQVTLRCSPKSGHDTVSWYQQALGQGPQFIFQYYEEEERQRGNFPDRFSGHQFPNYSSELNVNALLLGDSALYLCASSLGRGDSPLHFGNGTRLTVT.

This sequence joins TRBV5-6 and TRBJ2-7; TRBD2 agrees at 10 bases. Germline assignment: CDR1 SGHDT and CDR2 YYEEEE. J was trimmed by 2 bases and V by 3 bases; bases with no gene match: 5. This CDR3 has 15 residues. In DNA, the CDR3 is TGTGCCAGCAGCTCTTTAACTAGCGGGGCCTACGAGCAGTACTTC. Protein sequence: CASSSLTSGAYEQYF.

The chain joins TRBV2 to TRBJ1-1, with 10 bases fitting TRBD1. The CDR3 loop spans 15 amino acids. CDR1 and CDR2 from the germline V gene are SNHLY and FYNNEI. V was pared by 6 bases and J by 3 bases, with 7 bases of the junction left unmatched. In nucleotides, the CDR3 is TGTGCCAGCAGAAGACAGGGGGCCGGGGACACTGAAGCTTTCTTT. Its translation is CASRRQGAGDTEAFF. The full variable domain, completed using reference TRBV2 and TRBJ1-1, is EPEVTQTPSHQVTQMGQEVILRCVPISNHLYFYWYRQILGQKVEFLVSFYNNEISEKSEIFDDQFSVERPDGSNFTLKIRSTKLEDSAMYFCASRRQGAGDTEAFFGQGTRLTVV.

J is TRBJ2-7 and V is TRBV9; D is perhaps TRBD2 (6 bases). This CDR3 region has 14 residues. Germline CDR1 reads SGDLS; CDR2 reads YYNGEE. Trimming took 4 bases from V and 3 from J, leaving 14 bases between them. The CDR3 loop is CASSPPQEGYEQYF. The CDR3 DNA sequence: TGTGCCAGCAGCCCCCCCCAGGAGGGCTACGAGCAGTACTTC.